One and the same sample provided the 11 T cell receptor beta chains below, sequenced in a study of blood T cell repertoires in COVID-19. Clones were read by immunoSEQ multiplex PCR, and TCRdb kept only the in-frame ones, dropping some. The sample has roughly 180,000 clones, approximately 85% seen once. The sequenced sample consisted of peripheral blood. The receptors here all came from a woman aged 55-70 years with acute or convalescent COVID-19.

The CDR3 here is CAISAGENPHEQYF. DNA of the CDR3: TGTGCCATCAGTGCCGGGGAGAATCCCCACGAGCAGTACTTC. This sequence joins TRBV10-3 and TRBJ2-7, with a possible D match to TRBD2 (5 bases). CDR1 ENHRY and CDR2 SYGVKD come from the germline V gene. The CDR3 is made up of 14 amino acids. The ends were cut back, 4 bases at V and 5 bases at J, with 15 bases in the middle.

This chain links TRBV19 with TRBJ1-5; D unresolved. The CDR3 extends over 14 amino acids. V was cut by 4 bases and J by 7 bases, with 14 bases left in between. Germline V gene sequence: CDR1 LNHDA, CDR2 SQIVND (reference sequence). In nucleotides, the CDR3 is TGTGCCAGTAGTAACACGGGTCCACAACAGCCCCAGCATTTT. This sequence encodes CASSNTGPQQPQHF.

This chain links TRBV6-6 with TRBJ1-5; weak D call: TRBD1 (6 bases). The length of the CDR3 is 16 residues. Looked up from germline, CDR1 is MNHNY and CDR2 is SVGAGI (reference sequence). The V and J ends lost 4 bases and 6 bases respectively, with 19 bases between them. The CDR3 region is CASSSGAGAFRQPQHF. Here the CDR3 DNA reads TGTGCCAGCAGTTCTGGGGCAGGGGCCTTCCGTCAGCCCCAGCATTTT.

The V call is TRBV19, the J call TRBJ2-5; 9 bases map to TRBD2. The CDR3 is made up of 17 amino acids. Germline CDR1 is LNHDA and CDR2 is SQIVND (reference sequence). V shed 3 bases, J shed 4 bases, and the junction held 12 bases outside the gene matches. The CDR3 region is CASSIWGSGSGRETQYF. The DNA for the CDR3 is TGTGCCAGTAGTATTTGGGGTAGCGGGAGTGGTAGAGAGACCCAGTACTTC.

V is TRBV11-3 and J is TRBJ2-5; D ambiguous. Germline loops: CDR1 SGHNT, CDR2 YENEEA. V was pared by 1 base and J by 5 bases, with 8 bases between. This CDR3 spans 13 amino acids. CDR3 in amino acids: CASSLGPGETQYF. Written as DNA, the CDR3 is TGTGCCAGCAGCTTAGGGCCCGGGGAGACCCAGTACTTC.

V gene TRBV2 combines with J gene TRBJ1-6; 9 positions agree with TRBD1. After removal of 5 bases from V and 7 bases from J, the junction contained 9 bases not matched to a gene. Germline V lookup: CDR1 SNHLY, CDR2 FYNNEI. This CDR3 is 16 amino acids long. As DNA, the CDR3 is TGTGCCAGCAGTCAACGACAGGGGGGCTTAAATTCACCCCTCCACTTT. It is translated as CASSQRQGGLNSPLHF.

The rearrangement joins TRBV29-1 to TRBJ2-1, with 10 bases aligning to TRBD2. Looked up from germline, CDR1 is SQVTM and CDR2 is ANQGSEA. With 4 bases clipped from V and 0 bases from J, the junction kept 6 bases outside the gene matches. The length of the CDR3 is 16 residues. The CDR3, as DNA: TGCAGCGTTGGACCTAGCGGGAGAGGCTCCTACAATGAGCAGTTCTTC. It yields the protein CSVGPSGRGSYNEQFF.

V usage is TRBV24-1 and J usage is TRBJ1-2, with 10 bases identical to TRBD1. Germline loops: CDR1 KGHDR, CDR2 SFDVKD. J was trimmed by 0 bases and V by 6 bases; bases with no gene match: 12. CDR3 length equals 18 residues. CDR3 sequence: CATSPSDGTGATNYGYTF. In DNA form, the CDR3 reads TGTGCCACCAGTCCAAGCGATGGGACAGGGGCGACTAACTATGGCTACACCTTC.

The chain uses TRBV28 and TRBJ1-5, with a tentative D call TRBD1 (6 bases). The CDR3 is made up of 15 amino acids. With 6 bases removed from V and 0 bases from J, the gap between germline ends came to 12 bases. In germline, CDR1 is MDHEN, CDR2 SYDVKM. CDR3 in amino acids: CASRTGYYSNQPQHF. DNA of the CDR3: TGTGCCAGCAGGACAGGTTACTATAGCAATCAGCCCCAGCATTTT. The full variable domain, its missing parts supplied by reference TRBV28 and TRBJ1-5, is DVKVTQSSRYLVKRTGEKVFLECVQDMDHENMFWYRQDPGLGLRLIYFSYDVKMKEKGDIPEGYSVSREKKERFSLILESASTNQTSMYLCASRTGYYSNQPQHFGDGTRLSIL.

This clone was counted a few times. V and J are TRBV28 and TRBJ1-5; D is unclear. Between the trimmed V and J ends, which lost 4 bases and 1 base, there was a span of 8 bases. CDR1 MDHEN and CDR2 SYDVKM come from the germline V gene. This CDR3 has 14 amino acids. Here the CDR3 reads CASSSTRSNQPQHF. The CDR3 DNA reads TGTGCCAGCAGTTCAACTCGGAGCAATCAGCCCCAGCATTTT.

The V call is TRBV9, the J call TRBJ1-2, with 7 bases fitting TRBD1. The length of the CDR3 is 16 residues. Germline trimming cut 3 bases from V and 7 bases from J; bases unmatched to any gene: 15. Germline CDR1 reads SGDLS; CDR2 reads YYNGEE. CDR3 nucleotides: TGTGCCAGCAGCGCTACGAGTGAGGGGGCGCTGAGTGGCTACACCTTC. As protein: CASSATSEGALSGYTF.